This T cell receptor (beta chain) was retrieved from a study of shared clonotypes between healthy human individuals. Trimming cost V 4 bases and J 0 bases; bases outside gene matches: 9. The CDR3 contains 16 residues. Germline V lookup: CDR1 MNHNS, CDR2 SASEGT. Deep-level settings were used for running the assay. Here immunoSEQ multiplex PCR was the method, and the copy in TCRdb shows in-frame clones only, minus some. Of more than 2 million clones in the sample, just over 90% were seen once. Naive CD8 cells comprised CD45RO-negative, CCR7-positively selected cells, excluding terminally differentiated effector memory CD45RA+ cells.

The chain employs TRBV6-1 and TRBJ2-7, with 7 bases that match TRBD2. The source material was naive CD8+ T cells from PBMCs. This receptor was taken from a man between 18 and 35 years old in good health. Some clones in this sample may be carry-over from other donors' samples. DNA for the CDR3: TGTGCCAGCAGTGGTACTAGCGTAAAACACTCCTACGAGCAGTACTTC. It translates to CASSGTSVKHSYEQYF.